This T cell receptor (beta chain) was sequenced during a study of naive and memory T cell subsets. In the case of this clonotype: The target antigen is unknown. The CDR3 ends on some other residue instead of the conserved phenylalanine or tryptophan, so this is likely a read error.

After removal of 2 bases from V and 7 bases from J, the junction contained 9 bases not matched to a gene. The germline V gene has CDR1 DFQATT and CDR2 SNEGSKA (reference sequence). The length of the CDR3 is 15 residues. Two oligonucleotides, mixed equimolar, formed the beta constant-region primer covering TRBC1 and TRBC2. An oligonucleotide with the SP2 primer and a 12-nucleotide UMI was ligated to the cDNA 3' end. TCRdb ran MiXCR on the UMI-ligation and nested PCR reads and lists one entry per CDR3 protein. The table has about 85,000 distinct CDR3 sequences, approximately 14% seen once. Cells stained for CD3, CD4, CD8, CD45RA and CD27 were sorted into four subsets. Whole-study results and caveats: From naive to CM, EM and EMRA, diversity decreased and Gini increased.

The source material was central memory CD4+ T cells from blood. The chain joins TRBV20-1 to TRBJ2-7; 12 nucleotides agree with TRBD1. The source is a human donor in good health. CDR3 amino acids: CSARHPGQGAEEQYY. CDR3 sequence (DNA): TGCAGTGCTAGACATCCGGGACAGGGGGCGGAGGAGCAGTACTAC.